This T cell receptor beta chain is drawn from a study of spatial heterogeneity in lung cancer. Study in general: A consistent excess of beta-chain over alpha-chain sequences was detected. Study results and limitations: More often at tumor resection than at routine follow-up, ubiquitous expanded tumor TCRs were detected in the blood.

This clonotype was detected a few times. As yet, its antigen is unknown. Germline V lookup: CDR1 SGHRS, CDR2 YFSETQ. V was pared by 3 bases and J by 3 bases, with 8 bases of the junction left unmatched. The CDR3 has 16 amino acids. This sample's time point: sample taken at primary tumor resection. Whole RNA from tumor, nontumor lung or frozen PBMC was sequenced unsorted. The library protocol tagged each TCR cDNA with a unique molecular identifier. Each CDR3 protein gets one entry after TCRdb re-called the 5' RACE reads with MiXCR. The profile shows more than 60,000 distinct CDR3 sequences, 7.5% to 9.5% of them singletons.

The chain has TRBV5-1 and TRBJ2-2; 7 bases line up with TRBD1. The sample in question was PBMCs, obtained at surgery. The clonotype comes from a male donor with early-stage non-small cell lung cancer. The CDR3 loop reads CASSSARTGYTGELFF. CDR3 bases: TGCGCCAGCAGCTCGGCACGGACAGGCTACACCGGGGAGCTGTTTTTT.